One and the same sample provided the 11 T cell receptor beta chains below, sequenced in a study of PD-1 blockade in classical Hodgkin lymphoma. Generated by immunoSEQ multiplex PCR, the TCRdb table keeps only in-frame clones and is missing some. The sample lists about 85,000 clones, about nine tenths occurring once. All patients experienced relapse after autologous stem cell transplantation, and brentuximab vedotin exposure was variable. Sequenced material: peripheral blood mononuclear cells (PBMCs), taken before the second cycle of nivolumab. These receptors all come from a human donor with classical Hodgkin lymphoma.

The chain combines TRBV30 with TRBJ2-5, with D possibly being TRBD1 or TRBD2 (6 bases each). Trimming took 5 bases from V and 4 from J, leaving 20 bases between them. The length of the CDR3 is 15 residues. CDR1 GTSNPN and CDR2 SVGIG come from the germline V gene (reference sequence). The CDR3 is CAWERGAGSGETQYF. The CDR3 coding sequence is TGTGCCTGGGAGAGGGGGGCAGGGTCAGGAGAGACCCAGTACTTC. Drawing the rest from reference TRBV30 and TRBJ2-5, the complete variable domain is SQTIHQWPATLVQPVGSPLSLECTVEGTSNPNLYWYRQAAGRGLQLLFYSVGIGQISSEVPQNLSASRPQDRQFILSSKKLLLSDSGFYLCAWERGAGSGETQYFGPGTRLLVL.

This chain joins TRBV5-1 and TRBJ1-1; the D is unclear. Deletions cut 2 bases from V and 0 bases from J, with 11 bases between. Per germline, CDR1 SGHRS and CDR2 YFSETQ. The CDR3 contains 15 residues. The CDR3 nucleotides are TGCGCCAGCAGCTTATCGGGCTCCATGAACACTGAAGCTTTCTTT. As protein: CASSLSGSMNTEAFF.

This clone is a singleton in its sample. The chain is built from TRBV7-9 and TRBJ2-7, with D uncertain. The CDR3 spans 15 residues. The germline V gene has CDR1 SEHNR and CDR2 FQNEAQ (reference sequence). Trimming shortened V by 3 bases and J by 0 bases, and 12 bases separated the two germline ends. The chain's CDR3 is CASSFVTVSSYEQYF. As DNA, the CDR3 is TGTGCCAGCAGCTTTGTTACCGTAAGCTCCTACGAGCAGTACTTC.

This chain links TRBV19 with TRBJ1-2, with a possible D match to TRBD1 (5 bases). The CDR3 length is 13 residues. V gave up 8 bases and J gave up 5 bases, with 15 bases separating them. The germline V gene encodes CDR1 LNHDA and CDR2 SQIVND (reference sequence). CDR3 DNA sequence: TGTGCCAGTGGGGGGTCACAGGTTTATGGCTACACCTTC. Its translation: CASGGSQVYGYTF.

The gene calls are TRBV9 and TRBJ1-2, with TRBD1 matching 11 bases. Germline CDR1 is SGDLS and CDR2 is YYNGEE. V lost 0 bases, J lost 3 bases, and 1 base stayed unmatched. The CDR3 loop spans 15 amino acids. CDR3 DNA sequence: TGTGCCAGCAGCGTAGGGACAGGGGGCGACTATGGCTACACCTTC. It translates to CASSVGTGGDYGYTF.

This rearrangement joins TRBV4-1 to TRBJ2-5; 8 bases agree with TRBD2. Germline values: CDR1 MGHRA, CDR2 YSYEKL. This CDR3 contains 14 residues. The V and J ends lost 3 bases and 1 base, in that order; junction bases with no gene match: 1. Written as DNA, the CDR3 is TGCGCCAGCAGCCACGGGGGGGGCCAAGAGACCCAGTACTTC. Translating it yields CASSHGGGQETQYF.

The CDR3 loop reads CASSNPRDRGPNVLTF. The CDR3 bases are TGTGCCAGCAGCAACCCGCGGGACAGGGGGCCCAACGTCCTGACTTTC. The chain employs TRBV21-1 and TRBJ2-6; TRBD1, the table's D call, was not compared with the DNA. TRBV21-1 counts as a pseudogene. The CDR3 sequence is 16 residues long.

The CDR3: CASSPPGLNNEQFF. DNA for the CDR3: TGTGCCAGCAGTCCACCGGGACTCAACAATGAGCAGTTCTTC. The gene calls are TRBV6-4 and TRBJ2-1, with D possibly matching TRBD2 (6 bases). Germline loops: CDR1 MRHNA, CDR2 SNTAGT. The CDR3 totals 14 residues. Trimming took 5 bases from V and 5 from J, leaving 13 bases between them.

The rearrangement uses TRBV28 and TRBJ1-2, with D perhaps matching TRBD1 (6 bases). The CDR3 covers 12 residues. V dropped 5 bases and J dropped 3 bases, with 7 bases sitting between them. Germline loops: CDR1 MDHEN, CDR2 SYDVKM. CDR3 in amino acids: CASSRTDYGYTF. The DNA of the CDR3 is TGTGCCAGCAGTCGGACAGACTATGGCTACACCTTC.

This chain uses TRBV7-9 with TRBJ2-5; 11 nucleotides match TRBD2. The V segment lost 2 bases and the J segment 4 bases; nucleotides outside the gene matches: 3. Germline values: CDR1 SEHNR, CDR2 FQNEAQ (reference sequence). The CDR3 contains 15 residues. CDR3: CASSLIAGGIETQYF. As DNA, the CDR3 is TGTGCCAGCAGCTTAATAGCGGGAGGGATAGAGACCCAGTACTTC.

The chain carries TRBV29-1 and TRBJ1-2; 7 bases fit TRBD1. J gave up 3 bases and V 5 bases, and 9 bases lay outside the gene matches. The CDR3 covers 14 residues. CDR1 SQVTM and CDR2 ANQGSEA come from the germline V gene. The CDR3 is CSVLRQGGDYGYTF. DNA for the CDR3: TGCAGCGTTTTAAGACAGGGTGGTGACTATGGCTACACCTTC. Using reference TRBV29-1 and TRBJ1-2 for the parts outside the CDR3, the full variable domain is SAVISQKPSRDICQRGTSLTIQCQVDSQVTMMFWYRQQPGQSLTLIATANQGSEATYESGFVIDKFPISRPNLTFSTLTVSNMSPEDSSIYLCSVLRQGGDYGYTFGSGTRLTVV.